Each of the 2 T cell receptor beta chains below was sequenced from the same sample in a study of cytomegalovirus exposure and HLA in healthy donors (dated by TCRdb to 2016 to 2017). The method was the immunoSEQ multiplex PCR assay. A mixture of 60 forward primers for TCR Vbeta segments and 13 reverse primers for TCR Jbeta segments was used in the multiplex PCR. TCRdb provides this immuneACCESS table in a form limited to in-frame rearrangements. Some clones are lacking; in checked studies, under half of them reflect an unresolved V gene, and why the rest are absent is not known. This sample is represented by some 130,000 clones; around three quarters of them were singletons. The ten largest account for around 3.1% of the sample. Sequenced: PBMCs. All receptors derive from a man aged 40-55 years in good health and CMV-seronegative.

This chain connects TRBV27 to TRBJ2-5, with 7 bases matching TRBD1. The CDR3 length is 15 residues. The V gene's germline CDR1 is MNHEY and CDR2 SMNVEV (reference sequence). After removal of 4 bases from V and 5 bases from J, the junction contained 10 bases not matched to a gene. This chain's CDR3 is CASSSDREKRETQYF. The DNA for the CDR3 is TGTGCCAGCAGTTCCGACAGGGAGAAAAGGGAGACCCAGTACTTC.

The gene calls are TRBV5-4 and TRBJ2-1; TRBD2 matches at 10 bases. V dropped 4 bases and J dropped 1; count of bases not matched to a gene: 8. The CDR3 extends over 17 amino acids. From germline, CDR1 is SGHNT and CDR2 YYREEE (reference sequence). CDR3 residues: CASSMGPSGRSYNEQFF. The CDR3 DNA follows: TGTGCCAGCAGCATGGGACCTAGCGGGAGATCCTACAATGAGCAGTTCTTC. The entire variable domain, with the rest obtained from reference TRBV5-4 and TRBJ2-1, is as follows: ETGVTQSPTHLIKTRGQQVTLRCSSQSGHNTVSWYQQALGQGPQFIFQYYREEENGRGNFPPRFSGLQFPNYSSELNVNALELDDSALYLCASSMGPSGRSYNEQFFGPGTRLTVL.